This entry concerns a single T cell receptor (beta chain). The source of the sample is a study of blood T cell repertoires in COVID-19. This CDR3 comprises 13 residues. Trimming stripped 4 bases from V and 1 base from J, with 7 bases between. Germline V lookup: CDR1 ENHRY, CDR2 SYGVKD. The repertoire was sequenced with immunoSEQ multiplex PCR; TCRdb's copy has only in-frame clones and lacks some. The sample lists approximately 310,000 clones; around 87% were seen once. This chain uses TRBV10-3 with TRBJ1-1; D not certain. The receptor comes from a man over 45 with active or convalescent COVID-19. Sequencing was performed on peripheral blood. CDR3 nucleotide sequence: TGTGCCATCAGTGTACAACAGAACACTGAAGCTTTCTTT. It codes for CAISVQQNTEAFF.